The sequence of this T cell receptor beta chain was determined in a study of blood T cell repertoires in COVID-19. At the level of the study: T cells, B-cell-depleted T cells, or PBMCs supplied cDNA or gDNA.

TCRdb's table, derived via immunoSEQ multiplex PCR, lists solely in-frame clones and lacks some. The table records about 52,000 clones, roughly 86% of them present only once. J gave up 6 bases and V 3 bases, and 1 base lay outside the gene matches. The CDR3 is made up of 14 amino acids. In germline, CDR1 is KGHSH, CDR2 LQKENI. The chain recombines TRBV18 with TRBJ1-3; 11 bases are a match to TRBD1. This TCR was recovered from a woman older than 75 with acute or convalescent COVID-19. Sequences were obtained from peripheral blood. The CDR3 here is CASSPGQGENTIYF. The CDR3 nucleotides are TGTGCCAGCTCACCGGGACAGGGGGAAAACACCATATATTTT.